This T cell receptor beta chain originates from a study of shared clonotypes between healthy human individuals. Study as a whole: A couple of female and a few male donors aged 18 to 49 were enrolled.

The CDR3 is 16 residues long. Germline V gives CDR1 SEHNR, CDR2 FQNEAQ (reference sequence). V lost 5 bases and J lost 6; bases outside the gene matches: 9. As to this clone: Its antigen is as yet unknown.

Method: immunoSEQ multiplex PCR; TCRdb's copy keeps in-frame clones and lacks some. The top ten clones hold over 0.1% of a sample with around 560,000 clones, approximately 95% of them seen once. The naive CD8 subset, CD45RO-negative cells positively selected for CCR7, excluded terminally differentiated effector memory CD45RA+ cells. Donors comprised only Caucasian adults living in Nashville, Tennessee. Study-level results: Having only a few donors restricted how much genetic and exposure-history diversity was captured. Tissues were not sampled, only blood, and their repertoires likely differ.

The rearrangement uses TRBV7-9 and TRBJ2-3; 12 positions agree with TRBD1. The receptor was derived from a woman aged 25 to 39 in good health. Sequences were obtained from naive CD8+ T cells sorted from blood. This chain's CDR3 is CASSTPGQGAPDTQYF. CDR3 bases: TGTGCCAGCAGCACTCCGGGACAGGGGGCGCCGGATACGCAGTATTTT.